One sample yielded the 25 T cell receptor beta chains listed below, sequenced in a study of shared clonotypes between healthy human individuals. Profiled with immunoSEQ multiplex PCR; TCRdb holds only in-frame clones, not every one. The sample carries around 2.5 million clones, approximately 93% recorded once. The sequenced sample was naive CD4+ T cells from PBMCs. Indicated subset: CD45RA+ positively selected. The source is a man aged 18 to 29 in good health. Some clones in this sample may be carry-over from other donors' samples.

Notes on this clone: Different DNA sequences within this sample yield the same CDR3. The chain is built from TRBV6-1 and TRBJ2-3; no definite D call. This CDR3 has 13 residues. Trimming pared 3 bases from V and 0 bases from J, leaving 4 bases between. Germline-derived CDR1 and CDR2 are MNHNS and SASEGT. CDR3 loop: CASSDPSTDTQYF. The DNA for the CDR3 is TGTGCCAGCAGTGACCCTAGCACAGATACGCAGTATTTT.

The chain recombines TRBV2 with TRBJ2-7; D is tentatively TRBD1 or TRBD2 (5 bases each). From germline, CDR1 is SNHLY and CDR2 FYNNEI. Trimming removed 6 bases at V and 0 bases at J, with 12 bases between. The CDR3 contains 14 residues. CDR3 amino acids: CASRGELPSYEQYF. CDR3 sequence (DNA): TGTGCCAGCAGAGGGGAGCTTCCCTCCTACGAGCAGTACTTC.

J is TRBJ2-5 and V is TRBV13, with D uncertain. CDR1 and CDR2 from the germline V gene are PRHDT and FYEKMQ (reference sequence). The ends were cut back, 8 bases at V and 1 base at J, with 8 bases in the middle. There are 12 residues in the CDR3. CDR3 protein: CASQRSQETQYF. CDR3 in DNA: TGTGCCAGCCAGCGTAGCCAAGAGACCCAGTACTTC. The whole variable domain, filled in from reference TRBV13 and TRBJ2-5, reads AAGVIQSPRHLIKEKRETATLKCYPIPRHDTVYWYQQGPGQDPQFLISFYEKMQSDKGSIPDRFSAQQFSDYHSELNMSSLELGDSALYFCASQRSQETQYFGPGTRLLVL.

This chain links TRBV7-2 with TRBJ2-2, with D possibly matching TRBD2 (6 bases). The germline gives CDR1 SGHTA, CDR2 FQGNSA. This CDR3 comprises 16 residues. V dropped 5 bases and J dropped 4 bases, with 17 bases sitting between them. The CDR3 is CASSPGRLRGTGELFF. Here the CDR3 DNA reads TGTGCCAGCAGCCCGGGGCGTCTGCGGGGCACCGGGGAGCTGTTTTTT.

The chain carries TRBV5-1 and TRBJ2-7; 7 nucleotides match TRBD1. The J segment lost 0 bases and the V segment lost 0 bases, leaving 6 bases of the junction unmatched. From germline, CDR1 is SGHRS and CDR2 YFSETQ. The CDR3 sequence is 16 residues long. CDR3 sequence (DNA): TGCGCCAGCAGCTTGGCCGCGGCAGGGGGCTCCTACGAGCAGTACTTC. Amino acids: CASSLAAAGGSYEQYF.

The V gene is TRBV29-1, the J gene TRBJ2-3, with 7 bases lining up with TRBD2. This CDR3 is 14 amino acids long. In germline, CDR1 is SQVTM, CDR2 ANQGSEA. V was clipped by 7 bases and J by 2 bases; unmatched bases: 9. The CDR3 here is CSAGGMGLTDTQYF. CDR3 sequence (DNA): TGCAGCGCCGGGGGGATGGGGCTCACAGATACGCAGTATTTT.

The chain has TRBV28 and TRBJ2-1, with D perhaps TRBD1 or TRBD2 (5 bases each). Deletions cut 4 bases from V and 1 base from J, with 17 bases between. Germline lookup yields CDR1 MDHEN and CDR2 SYDVKM. The CDR3 sequence is 17 residues long. CDR3 nucleotides: TGTGCCAGCAGTTCAACGTCGGGACCGCCATCCTACAATGAGCAGTTCTTC. Translation: CASSSTSGPPSYNEQFF.

The genes are TRBV5-1 and TRBJ2-3; D uncertain. Germline V gene sequence: CDR1 SGHRS, CDR2 YFSETQ. Trimming left V 0 bases short and J 2 bases short, with 10 bases between. The CDR3 contains 15 residues. The CDR3 DNA reads TGCGCCAGCAGCTTGGAACCATCCCCCACAGATACGCAGTATTTT. It translates to CASSLEPSPTDTQYF.

The chain uses TRBV7-9 and TRBJ2-3; D is possibly TRBD2 (7 bases). V was pared by 4 bases and J by 4 bases, with 15 bases between. This CDR3 has 15 residues. CDR1 and CDR2 from the germline V gene are SEHNR and FQNEAQ (reference sequence). CDR3 sequence (DNA): TGTGCCAGCAGCTCCCTGGGGGGGGGCGCAGATACGCAGTATTTT. It encodes CASSSLGGGADTQYF.

The chain recombines TRBV7-3 with TRBJ2-1; 9 nucleotides line up with TRBD2. J gave up 15 bases and V 4 bases, and 10 bases lay outside the gene matches. In germline, CDR1 is SGHTA, CDR2 FQGTGA. The CDR3 loop spans 13 amino acids. The CDR3 bases are TGTGCCAGCAGCTCCGGGGGTAGCGGGAGCCTGTTCTTC. Protein sequence: CASSSGGSGSLFF.

The CDR3 reads CARSKPKRRDSKGDIQYF. The CDR3 DNA follows: TGTGCCAGAAGCAAACCAAAACGCCGGGACTCCAAAGGGGACATTCAGTACTTC. This chain uses TRBV5-3 with TRBJ2-4; a weak D match, TRBD2 (6 bases). TRBV5-3 is identified as an open reading frame with a role that is uncertain. This CDR3 comprises 18 residues. V lost 4 bases and J 8 bases, leaving 28 bases between the germline ends.

The V gene is TRBV27, the J gene TRBJ1-4; no clear D gene. Germline values: CDR1 MNHEY, CDR2 SMNVEV (reference sequence). Trimming removed 5 bases at V and 6 bases at J, with 16 bases between. The CDR3 length is 15 residues. The CDR3 DNA reads TGTGCCAGCAGTCCCAAGGCGTCCACTTATGAAAAACTGTTTTTT. This gives the protein CASSPKASTYEKLFF.

This chain uses TRBV4-2 with TRBJ2-1, with TRBD1 matching over 7 bases. The V and J ends lost 4 bases and 0 bases, in that order; junction bases with no gene match: 12. Germline values: CDR1 LGHNA, CDR2 YNFKEQ. The CDR3 totals 18 residues. DNA of the CDR3: TGTGCCAGCAGCCCCACAAAATGGACAGGAAGCTCCTACAATGAGCAGTTCTTC. Amino acid sequence: CASSPTKWTGSSYNEQFF.

V usage is TRBV27 and J usage is TRBJ1-1, with D perhaps matching TRBD1 (5 bases). The V gene's germline CDR1 is MNHEY and CDR2 SMNVEV (reference sequence). The V and J ends lost 0 bases and 4 bases respectively, with 12 bases between them. CDR3 length equals 15 residues. In nucleotides, the CDR3 is TGTGCCAGCAGTTTATCCCCAGGGACGGGCACTGAAGCTTTCTTT. The encoded protein is CASSLSPGTGTEAFF.

This clone was seen once. The V gene is TRBV27, the J gene TRBJ1-5; the D gene is possibly TRBD1 (5 bases). CDR3 length: 15 residues. V lost 0 bases, J lost 9 bases, and 15 bases lay in between. Germline V gene data show CDR1 as MNHEY and CDR2 as SMNVEV (reference sequence). CDR3 sequence: CASSLSWDGTAPQHF. For the CDR3, the DNA is TGTGCCAGCAGTTTATCTTGGGACGGTACGGCGCCCCAGCATTTT.

V and J are TRBV25-1 and TRBJ2-7; 9 nucleotides line up with TRBD1. CDR1 and CDR2 (germline): MGHDK, SYGVNS. V gave up 6 bases and J gave up 5 bases; unmatched junction bases: 5. The CDR3 totals 13 residues. In nucleotides, the CDR3 is TGTGCCAGCAGCGAGGGACAGGGTAACGAGCAGTACTTC. Its protein is CASSEGQGNEQYF.

The chain employs TRBV4-3 and TRBJ2-3; D gene ambiguous. The ends were cut back, 1 base at V and 2 bases at J, with 13 bases in the middle. The germline gives CDR1 LGHNA, CDR2 YSLEER. This CDR3 is built from 16 residues. This chain's CDR3 is CASSQGRWAITDTQYF. DNA for the CDR3: TGCGCCAGCAGCCAAGGGCGATGGGCGATCACAGATACGCAGTATTTT.

Notes on this clone: Other nucleotide sequences from this sample produce the same CDR3. The rearrangement links TRBV28 to TRBJ2-1; perhaps D is TRBD1 or TRBD2 (6 bases each). V gave up 7 bases and J gave up 0 bases, with 13 bases separating them. The germline V gene encodes CDR1 MDHEN and CDR2 SYDVKM. CDR3 length: 15 residues. In nucleotides, the CDR3 is TGTGCCAGCACCTTAGGGGGGAGCTCCTACAATGAGCAGTTCTTC. Its translation: CASTLGGSSYNEQFF.

The chain links TRBV28 to TRBJ2-7; 7 nucleotides match TRBD1. The CDR3 totals 14 residues. Germline V gene data show CDR1 as MDHEN and CDR2 as SYDVKM. V shed 10 bases and J 6 bases; nucleotides not matched to a gene: 15. CDR3 in DNA: TGTGCCACCTCAAACAGGGGTGGTTTTGGCGAGCAGTACTTC. This sequence encodes CATSNRGGFGEQYF.

The gene calls are TRBV9 and TRBJ2-1, with TRBD2 identical over 9 bases. The germline CDR1 and CDR2 sequences are SGDLS and YYNGEE. V lost 7 bases and J lost 8; bases outside the gene matches: 7. The CDR3 extends over 13 amino acids. CDR3 sequence: CASAAGGWDEQFF. CDR3 DNA: TGTGCCAGCGCAGCGGGAGGATGGGATGAGCAGTTCTTC.

This sequence joins TRBV30 and TRBJ1-2; 7 bases are a match to TRBD1. Germline-derived CDR1 and CDR2 are GTSNPN and SVGIG (reference sequence). The CDR3 spans 15 residues. J was trimmed by 3 bases and V by 8 bases; bases with no gene match: 15. CDR3 DNA sequence: TGTGCCGGTTACAGGGGAGTTCCCCCCTACTATGGCTACACCTTC. Protein sequence: CAGYRGVPPYYGYTF.

The rearrangement uses TRBV11-2 and TRBJ2-1; 9 bases align to TRBD1. Per the germline V gene, CDR1 is SGHAT and CDR2 is FQNNGV. The V gene end was trimmed by 5 bases and the J gene end by 3 bases; junction bases not matched to a gene: 5. This CDR3 is 15 amino acids long. The CDR3 nucleotides are TGTGCCAGCAGCATCGGGACAGGGAGCTACAATGAGCAGTTCTTC. Encoded protein: CASSIGTGSYNEQFF.

CDR3 residues: CASSDLRIPSTDTQYF. The CDR3 DNA reads as TGTGCCAGCAGCGATCTCAGGATCCCTAGCACAGATACGCAGTATTTT. The V gene is TRBV9, the J gene TRBJ2-3; D not certain. V shed 3 bases and J shed 0 bases, with 14 bases lying between them. The CDR3 loop spans 16 amino acids. The germline V gene encodes CDR1 SGDLS and CDR2 YYNGEE.

The chain is built from TRBV5-1 and TRBJ2-7; D is possibly TRBD1 or TRBD2 (5 bases each). The CDR3 covers 15 residues. Trimming cost V 3 bases and J 5 bases, with 18 bases left between them. The germline CDR1 and CDR2 sequences are SGHRS and YFSETQ. The CDR3 region is CASSSRDVAQDEQYF. Here the CDR3 DNA reads TGCGCCAGCAGCTCCCGGGACGTCGCGCAGGACGAGCAGTACTTC.

In the case of this clone: Other DNA sequences in the sample encode the same CDR3. CDR3 protein: CASRLTGELFF. The CDR3 nucleotides read TGTGCCAGCAGATTGACCGGGGAGCTGTTTTTT. This chain uses TRBV28 with TRBJ2-2; D call uncertain. The CDR3 contains 11 residues. Germline V gives CDR1 MDHEN, CDR2 SYDVKM. Trimming cost V 6 bases and J 5 bases, with 4 bases left between them.